Reported below is one TCR beta chain. Its antigen is currently unknown. The PCR ran on 60 Vbeta and 13 Jbeta primers. The repertoire was sequenced with immunoSEQ multiplex PCR; TCRdb's copy has only in-frame clones and lacks some. The sample includes about 160,000 clones, around 83% of them seen just once. Germline V lookup: CDR1 SGHTA, CDR2 FQGTGA. The CDR3 is 16 residues long. Between the trimmed V and J ends, which lost 1 base and 4 bases, there was a span of 16 bases. The data were obtained in a study of cytomegalovirus exposure and HLA in healthy donors. Study-wide results and caveats: Associated with cytomegalovirus, according to the listing, were fewer than 200 TCR beta chains. Sequencing depth across donors, presence/absence analyses assumed, was roughly uniform. Later analysis suggested links between common viral pathogens and several top significant clusters.

Nominally healthy donors provided the samples, though records likely missed some immune exposures. Sequencing was performed on PBMCs. This chain connects TRBV7-3 to TRBJ2-5; D might be TRBD2 (7 bases). This TCR was recovered from a girl aged 2-10 years in good health and CMV-seropositive. CDR3 residues: CASSLRGGAAVETQYF. The CDR3 nucleotides read TGTGCCAGCAGCTTAAGGGGGGGCGCTGCGGTAGAGACCCAGTACTTC.